These 14 T cell receptor beta chains came from one sample sequenced in a study of patients and donors after allogeneic stem cell transplantation. One entry per CDR3 protein results from TCRdb running MiXCR on the RT-PCR reads. The data show roughly 880,000 distinct CDR3 sequences, roughly 18% seen once. Material for sequencing was blood, either unsorted or a sorted T cell fraction (not recorded which). The receptors come from a human donor who was either an allogeneic HSCT recipient or a stem cell or donor lymphocyte infusion donor (not recorded which). It is not recorded whose cells these are; they may come from a transplant donor.

This clonotype has just a few counts. The J gene is TRBJ1-6, the V gene TRBV2, with D maybe TRBD1 (5 bases). The CDR3 length is 15 residues. V was pared by 8 bases and J by 10 bases, with 21 bases between. Germline CDR1 SNHLY, CDR2 FYNNEI. The DNA for the CDR3 is TGTGCCAGCCGAGGGACGGATTCCCCCTCATCACCCCTCCACTTT. Protein product: CASRGTDSPSSPLHF.

V and J are TRBV27 and TRBJ2-7; either TRBD1 or TRBD2 may fit D (5 bases each). Trimming left V 3 bases short and J 2 bases short, with 14 bases between. CDR1 and CDR2 from the germline V gene are MNHEY and SMNVEV (reference sequence). The CDR3 is 15 amino acids. The CDR3 protein is CASSFLGTNPYEQYF. CDR3 bases: TGTGCCAGCAGTTTTCTCGGGACCAACCCCTACGAGCAGTACTTC.

This clonotype came up a few times. The chain employs TRBV5-1 and TRBJ2-2; TRBD1 is a possible D gene (6 bases). Germline loops: CDR1 SGHRS, CDR2 YFSETQ. Trimming shortened V by 4 bases and J by 5 bases, and 18 bases separated the two germline ends. There are 16 residues in the CDR3. The CDR3 region has the DNA TGCGCCAGCAGCGGACGGGACACAGGAGGAACCGGGGAGCTGTTTTTT. Protein sequence: CASSGRDTGGTGELFF. The variable domain in full, completed from reference TRBV5-1 and TRBJ2-2, reads KAGVTQTPRYLIKTRGQQVTLSCSPISGHRSVSWYQQTPGQGLQFLFEYFSETQRNKGNFPGRFSGRQFSNSRSEMNVSTLELGDSALYLCASSGRDTGGTGELFFGEGSRLTVL.

This chain uses TRBV5-1 with TRBJ2-2; D may correspond to TRBD1 or TRBD2 (6 bases each). V was shortened by 8 bases and J by 0 bases, with 14 bases between the two germline ends. This CDR3 has 15 amino acids. Germline values: CDR1 SGHRS, CDR2 YFSETQ. CDR3 in amino acids: CASSVEGANTGELFF. CDR3 nucleotide sequence: TGCGCCAGTTCGGTGGAGGGGGCGAACACCGGGGAGCTGTTTTTT.

There are a few counts of this clonotype. The chain is built from TRBV29-1 and TRBJ1-1, with 8 bases identical to TRBD1. The CDR3 extends over 15 amino acids. V lost 2 bases and J lost 5; bases outside the gene matches: 10. The germline V gene has CDR1 SQVTM and CDR2 ANQGSEA. Here the CDR3 reads CSVESRTGLYTEAFF. The CDR3 DNA follows: TGCAGCGTTGAAAGTAGGACAGGGTTGTATACTGAAGCTTTCTTT. Variable domain in full (rest from reference TRBV29-1 and TRBJ1-1): SAVISQKPSRDICQRGTSLTIQCQVDSQVTMMFWYRQQPGQSLTLIATANQGSEATYESGFVIDKFPISRPNLTFSTLTVSNMSPEDSSIYLCSVESRTGLYTEAFFGQGTRLTVV.

The chain employs TRBV12-3 or TRBV12-4 and TRBJ1-1; D is undetermined. CDR3 length: 13 residues. Trimming pared 6 bases from V and 1 base from J, leaving 9 bases between. The CDR3 loop reads CASSPGWNTEAFF. CDR3 in DNA: TGTGCCAGCAGCCCCGGATGGAACACTGAAGCTTTCTTT.

A few counts support this clonotype. The V gene is TRBV5-1, the J gene TRBJ2-3; D not resolved. Per germline, CDR1 SGHRS and CDR2 YFSETQ. Trimming cost V 2 bases and J 0 bases, with 10 bases left between them. This CDR3 comprises 15 residues. CDR3 DNA sequence: TGCGCCAGCAGCTTTAAGGGCGCTAGCACAGATACGCAGTATTTT. This translates into CASSFKGASTDTQYF.

This clonotype was detected only a few times. The rearrangement joins TRBV6-5 to TRBJ1-6; 7 nucleotides agree with TRBD1. Germline values: CDR1 MNHEY, CDR2 SVGAGI. CDR3 length: 15 residues. J lost 10 bases, V lost 2 bases, and 8 bases had no gene match. The DNA of the CDR3 is TGTGCCAGCAGTTACCGATCGAGGGGGCGATCACCCCTCCACTTT. It specifies CASSYRSRGRSPLHF.

The chain uses TRBV11-2 and TRBJ2-1, with unresolved D. The CDR3 runs 14 residues. The V and J ends lost 4 bases and 2 bases respectively, with 9 bases between them. CDR1 SGHAT and CDR2 FQNNGV come from the germline V gene. The CDR3 spells CASSSTPTYNEQFF. CDR3 bases: TGTGCCAGCAGCTCGACACCTACCTACAATGAGCAGTTCTTC.

This clonotype was detected a few times. V and J are TRBV7-3 and TRBJ2-1; tentative D call: TRBD1 (6 bases). Trimming removed 5 bases at V and 3 bases at J, with 14 bases between. Germline CDR1 SGHTA, CDR2 FQGTGA. CDR3 length: 15 residues. CDR3 coding DNA: TGTGCCAGCAGCCACACTGCACAGGGCTACAATGAGCAGTTCTTC. This translates into CASSHTAQGYNEQFF.

The chain employs TRBV5-1 and TRBJ2-7, with 8 bases identical to TRBD1. CDR3 length: 14 amino acids. Germline values: CDR1 SGHRS, CDR2 YFSETQ. Unmatched junction bases numbered 6, after V lost 0 bases and J lost 7 bases. CDR3 in amino acids: CASSLGTGRGEQYF. The CDR3 nucleotides read TGCGCCAGCAGCTTGGGGACAGGGCGAGGAGAGCAGTACTTC.

The chain combines TRBV5-1 with TRBJ2-7; D is ambiguous. The V gene's germline CDR1 is SGHRS and CDR2 YFSETQ. Trimming pared 0 bases from V and 1 base from J, leaving 8 bases between. This CDR3 contains 14 residues. The CDR3: CASSLDIRSYEQYF. The CDR3 bases are TGCGCCAGCAGCTTGGATATAAGGTCCTACGAGCAGTACTTC.

This clonotype has only a few counts. The chain joins TRBV6-5 to TRBJ1-3; D is unclear. The CDR3 runs to 11 residues. The germline gives CDR1 MNHEY, CDR2 SVGAGI. Trimming cost V 8 bases and J 4 bases, with 6 bases left between them. The CDR3: CASFSGNTIYF. CDR3 DNA: TGTGCCAGCTTTTCCGGAAACACCATATATTTT.

The V call is TRBV25-1, the J call TRBJ2-5; TRBD2 agrees at 7 bases. The CDR3 has 15 amino acids. Germline-derived CDR1 and CDR2 are MGHDK and SYGVNS. The trim removed 3 bases at V and 2 bases at J, leaving 6 bases unmatched. The CDR3 DNA sequence: TGTGCCAGCAGTGATGCGACTAGCTATCAAGAGACCCAGTACTTC. It yields the protein CASSDATSYQETQYF.